This T cell receptor (beta chain) came from a study of PD-1 blockade in mismatch repair-deficient tumors. In the study overall: All were previously treated, progressing patients with about 11 mismatch repair-deficient cancer types. General study points: Tumor-resident clones, often absent from pretreatment blood, expanded after pembrolizumab and then contracted.

Mismatch repair deficiency was confirmed in all patients, by PCR or immunohistochemistry. Germline loops: CDR1 SNHLY, CDR2 FYNNEI. The CDR3 contains 14 residues. The V and J ends lost 1 base and 3 bases respectively, with 10 bases between them. Sequenced by immunoSEQ multiplex PCR; TCRdb stores in-frame clones only, minus some. Of 35,000 to 40,000 clones listed, roughly 77% are singletons. Notes on this clone: Its cognate antigen is unknown.

The rearrangement uses TRBV2 and TRBJ2-7; no definite D call. The source material was peripheral blood, sampled 4 weeks after starting pembrolizumab. This TCR derives from an adult with mismatch repair-deficient cancer. CDR3 loop: CASSEDPVYYEQYF. CDR3 coding DNA: TGTGCCAGCAGTGAAGACCCCGTATACTACGAGCAGTACTTC.